This T cell receptor beta chain originates from a study of blood T cell repertoires in COVID-19. About the study: Samples of COVID-19 (acute and convalescent) were obtained from the United States, Italy and Spain. PBMCs, B-cell-depleted T cells, or T cells provided the cDNA or gDNA that made up the material.

Authors' methods: Estimation of nucleated cell counts relied on the amplification of reference gene primers. Clones were sequenced by immunoSEQ multiplex PCR, and TCRdb holds only the in-frame ones, with some missing. D and trimming were read from the DNA, whereas the V and J calls and clone size are those reported in that table. This sample has some 49,000 clones, with roughly 85% found just once. CDR1 and CDR2 (germline): MDHEN, SYDVKM. The length of the CDR3 is 14 residues. Trimming shortened V by 2 bases and J by 8 bases, and 13 bases separated the two germline ends. This clonotype was sampled from a human donor in a cohort sampled during active COVID-19. The sequencing sample was made of peripheral blood. The chain combines TRBV28 with TRBJ1-5, with D perhaps TRBD1 (5 bases). CDR3 residues: CASSLSQGSEPQHF. CDR3 in DNA: TGTGCCAGCAGTTTAAGCCAGGGTTCGGAGCCCCAGCATTTT.